This T cell receptor (beta chain) came from a study of PD-1 blockade in classical Hodgkin lymphoma. In regard to this clone: Its cognate antigen is unknown.

Indicated time point: cycle 4 day 1 (C4D1), after 6 weeks of nivolumab. Exposure to brentuximab vedotin varied, and each patient had relapsed following autologous stem cell transplantation. Classification of best responses gave complete response, partial response or progressive disease. Findings and caveats of the study: As was reported, newly diagnosed patients showed lower baseline TCR diversity than healthy donors did. Factors driving the repertoire differences, possibly disease activity or prior therapy, remain undefined.

Method: immunoSEQ multiplex PCR; TCRdb's copy keeps in-frame clones and lacks some. The sample carries tens of thousands of clones, around three fifths recorded once. CDR3 size: 15 residues. Germline V lookup: CDR1 SGHTA, CDR2 FQGNSA. Trimming removed 1 base from V and 0 bases from J, with 9 bases in between. This chain uses TRBV7-2 with TRBJ1-2; a possible D gene is TRBD1 (6 bases). This material consisted of peripheral blood mononuclear cells (PBMCs), taken before the fourth cycle of nivolumab. The clonotype comes from a human donor with classical Hodgkin lymphoma. The DNA of the CDR3 is TGTGCCAGCAGCTTAGGGTGGACAGCTAACTATGGCTACACCTTC. Its translation: CASSLGWTANYGYTF.